This entry features one T cell receptor (beta chain) sequence. These data come from a study of early stage breast cancer tumors. Germline CDR1 reads SGHTA; CDR2 reads FQGTGA. V gave up 3 bases and J gave up 6 bases; unmatched junction bases: 9. The CDR3 is 15 amino acids. The method was immunoSEQ multiplex PCR; TCRdb's version includes in-frame clones alone and lacks a portion of them. The sample gives tens of thousands of clones, 65% to 75% of which show up once; around a third is in the top ten. V usage is TRBV7-3 and J usage is TRBJ2-3, with 7 bases identical to TRBD2. This clonotype originated in a person in their fifties with breast cancer. Sequencing was done on a sample of blood. The CDR3 loop is CASSFQGGHWDTQYF. The CDR3 bases are TGTGCCAGCAGCTTCCAGGGAGGGCACTGGGATACGCAGTATTTT.